Shown below are 14 T cell receptor beta chains from a single sample sequenced in a study of identical twins. A single record per CDR3 protein comes from TCRdb applying MiXCR to the 5' RACE reads. The repertoire holds about 200,000 distinct CDR3 sequences, with around a sixth as singletons. The data were also submitted as part of a second study, on T cells expressing NK-cell markers.

Sequencing was carried out using CD8+ T cells sorted from blood. The receptor source for this set is a woman under 30 in good health.

This clonotype was observed a handful of times. The chain links TRBV25-1 to TRBJ1-1, with D perhaps TRBD1 (6 bases). The CDR3 is made up of 13 amino acids. With 7 bases removed from V and 0 bases from J, the gap between germline ends came to 9 bases. In germline, CDR1 is MGHDK, CDR2 SYGVNS. This CDR3 reads CASKPGVNTEAFF. CDR3 nucleotide sequence: TGTGCCAGCAAACCAGGGGTGAACACTGAAGCTTTCTTT.

This chain uses TRBV6-5 with TRBJ2-5; D unresolved. The CDR3 sequence is 15 residues long. Trimming took off 4 bases at V and 0 bases at J, with 12 bases between the two ends. Germline V gives CDR1 MNHEY, CDR2 SVGAGI. The CDR3 DNA is TGTGCCAGCAGTTCGCCTGATGAGTACCAAGAGACCCAGTACTTC. It translates to CASSSPDEYQETQYF.

The chain links TRBV5-6 to TRBJ2-2, with 9 bases identical to TRBD2. From germline, CDR1 is SGHDT and CDR2 YYEEEE. The CDR3 covers 15 residues. Trimming took 4 bases from V and 4 from J; bases not matched to a gene: 5. CDR3 loop: CASSPGLAGTGELFF. DNA for the CDR3: TGTGCCAGCAGCCCGGGACTAGCTGGCACCGGGGAGCTGTTTTTT.

V usage is TRBV4-3 and J usage is TRBJ1-5, with D hard to call. The CDR3 spans 15 residues. Germline-derived CDR1 and CDR2 are LGHNA and YSLEER. Trimming shortened V by 2 bases and J by 0 bases, and 8 bases separated the two germline ends. The CDR3 spells CASSQNAGSNQPQHF. CDR3 nucleotides: TGCGCCAGCAGCCAAAATGCGGGTAGCAATCAGCCCCAGCATTTT.

The chain employs TRBV9 and TRBJ2-6; D may be TRBD1 (5 bases). CDR1 is SGDLS and CDR2 is YYNGEE in the germline V gene. The CDR3 runs to 18 residues. Trimming left V 0 bases short and J 0 bases short, with 13 bases between. The CDR3 spells CASSVELDSRSGANVLTF. The CDR3 bases are TGTGCCAGCAGCGTAGAGCTCGACAGTCGCTCTGGGGCCAACGTCCTGACTTTC. Full variable domain (rest looked up from reference TRBV9 and TRBJ2-6): DSGVTQTPKHLITATGQRVTLRCSPRSGDLSVYWYQQSLDQGLQFLIQYYNGEERAKGNILERFSAQQFPDLHSELNLSSLELGDSALYFCASSVELDSRSGANVLTFGAGSRLTVL.

The chain is built from TRBV6-2 or TRBV6-3 and TRBJ2-7; TRBD2 agrees at 14 bases. CDR1 and CDR2 from the germline V gene are MNHEY and SVGEGT. V trimming: 6 bases; J trimming: 1 base; junction bases outside the gene matches: 11. This CDR3 contains 18 residues. The CDR3 sequence: CASSDPETSGRASYEQYF. CDR3 sequence (DNA): TGTGCCAGCAGCGATCCAGAGACTAGCGGGAGGGCGTCCTACGAGCAGTACTTC.

Only a few counts were recorded for this clonotype. This chain connects TRBV7-2 to TRBJ2-5, with 12 positions matching TRBD2. CDR1 and CDR2 from the germline V gene are SGHTA and FQGNSA. V shed 4 bases and J 7 bases; nucleotides not matched to a gene: 10. The CDR3 runs 16 residues. The CDR3 DNA reads TGTGCCAGCAGCTGGCCTAGCGGGAGGGCCAGTGGGACCCAGTACTTC. Protein sequence: CASSWPSGRASGTQYF.

The chain couples TRBV2 to TRBJ2-3, with 12 bases fitting TRBD2. Unmatched junction bases numbered 6, after V lost 5 bases and J lost 3 bases. CDR3 length: 16 amino acids. In germline, CDR1 is SNHLY, CDR2 FYNNEI. For the CDR3, the DNA is TGTGCCAGCAGTTTTTGGACTAGCGGGGAGACAGATACGCAGTATTTT. This gives the protein CASSFWTSGETDTQYF.

This clonotype was counted a few times. The V and J genes are TRBV20-1 and TRBJ2-5; D is possibly TRBD2 (7 bases). V lost 5 bases and J lost 5, with 21 bases in between. Germline V CDR1 and CDR2: DFQATT, SNEGSKA (reference sequence). This CDR3 is 15 amino acids long. CDR3 sequence (DNA): TGCAGTGCTCCCCTCGGGGGAGGGGGAGGGGAGACCCAGTACTTC. Residues: CSAPLGGGGGETQYF.

This clonotype was observed a few times. The chain joins TRBV5-1 to TRBJ2-3; D not certain. CDR3 length: 15 residues. Between the trimmed V and J ends, which lost 2 bases and 6 bases, there was a span of 16 bases. From germline, CDR1 is SGHRS and CDR2 YFSETQ. The CDR3 is CASSFIRVGSDTQYF. CDR3 nucleotides: TGCGCCAGCAGCTTCATCCGGGTTGGATCGGATACGCAGTATTTT.

In its sample, this clonotype was seen many times. The chain links TRBV6-4 to TRBJ2-3; no clear D gene. CDR1 and CDR2 from the germline V gene are MRHNA and SNTAGT. This CDR3 has 13 amino acids. With 3 bases removed from V and 6 bases from J, the gap between germline ends came to 10 bases. CDR3 nucleotide sequence: TGTGCCAGCAGTGAGGTCACTTGGGATACGCAGTATTTT. Translated, it gives CASSEVTWDTQYF.

The chain joins TRBV12-2 to TRBJ2-7; the table's D call TRBD1 went unverified against the DNA. TRBV12-2 is a pseudogene. CDR3 length equals 15 residues. CDR3 in amino acids: CASRGAKTGGCEQYF. The CDR3 bases are TGTGCAAGTCGCGGGGCTAAAACAGGGGGGTGCGAGCAGTACTTC.

The chain has TRBV7-2 and TRBJ2-5; D is possibly TRBD1 or TRBD2 (5 bases each). Germline CDR1 SGHTA, CDR2 FQGNSA. The CDR3 runs to 14 residues. The V end was cut by 3 bases, the J end by 5 bases, with 13 bases between. The CDR3 here is CASSFVGEFETQYF. The CDR3 coding sequence is TGTGCCAGCAGCTTTGTGGGGGAATTTGAGACCCAGTACTTC.

This clonotype was observed a few times. The chain employs TRBV20-1 and TRBJ2-3; no clear D gene. The germline gives CDR1 DFQATT, CDR2 SNEGSKA (reference sequence). This CDR3 has 14 residues. Deletions cut 1 base from V and 2 bases from J, with 10 bases between. Written as DNA, the CDR3 is TGCAGTGCTAGAGTCGACTTGCCCACAGATACGCAGTATTTT. The encoded protein is CSARVDLPTDTQYF.